This T cell receptor beta chain comes out of a study of T cell changes during pregnancy in multiple sclerosis. V lost 4 bases to trimming and J lost 7 bases, with 6 bases between them. The germline V gene encodes CDR1 SGHRS and CDR2 YFSETQ. This CDR3 comprises 11 residues. Assay: immunoSEQ multiplex PCR; the TCRdb copy retains only in-frame clones and omits some. The table includes about 73,000 clones, roughly nine tenths detected once. V gene TRBV5-1 combines with J gene TRBJ2-1; D ambiguous. The receptor was derived from a female donor in good health, enrolled as a control in a pregnancy study. The sample was peripheral blood, taken in the second trimester of pregnancy. The DNA for the CDR3 is TGCGCCAGCAGCATTACTAATGAGCAGTTCTTC. Its protein is CASSITNEQFF.